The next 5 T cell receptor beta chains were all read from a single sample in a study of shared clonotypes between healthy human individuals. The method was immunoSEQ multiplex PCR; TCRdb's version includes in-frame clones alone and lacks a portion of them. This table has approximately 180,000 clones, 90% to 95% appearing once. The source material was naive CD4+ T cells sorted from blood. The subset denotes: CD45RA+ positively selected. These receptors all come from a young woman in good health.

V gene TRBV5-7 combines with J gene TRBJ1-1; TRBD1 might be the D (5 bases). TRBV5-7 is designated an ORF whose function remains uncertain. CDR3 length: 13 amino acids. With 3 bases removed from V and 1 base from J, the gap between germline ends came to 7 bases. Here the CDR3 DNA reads TGTGCCAGCAGCTGGACAAGGAACACTGAAGCTTTCTTT. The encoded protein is CASSWTRNTEAFF.

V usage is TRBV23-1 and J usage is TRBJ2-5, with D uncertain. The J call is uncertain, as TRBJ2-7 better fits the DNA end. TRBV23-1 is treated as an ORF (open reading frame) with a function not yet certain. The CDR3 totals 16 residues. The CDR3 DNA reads TGCGCCAGCAGTCAATTATATAGACGGCGACGCTACGAGCAGTACTTC. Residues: CASSQLYRRRRYEQYF.

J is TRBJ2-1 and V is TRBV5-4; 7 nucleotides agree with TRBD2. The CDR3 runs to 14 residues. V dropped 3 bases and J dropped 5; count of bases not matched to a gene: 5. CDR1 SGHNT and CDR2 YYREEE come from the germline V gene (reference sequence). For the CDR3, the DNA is TGTGCCAGCAGCTGGGAGGGACTCAACAATGAGCAGTTCTTC. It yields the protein CASSWEGLNNEQFF.

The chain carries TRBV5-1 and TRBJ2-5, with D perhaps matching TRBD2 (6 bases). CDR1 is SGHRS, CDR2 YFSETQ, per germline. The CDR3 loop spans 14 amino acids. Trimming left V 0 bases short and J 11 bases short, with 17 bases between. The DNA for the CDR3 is TGCGCCAGCAGCTTGGAAGGGGCATCGGGGAGGCAGTACTTC. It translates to CASSLEGASGRQYF.

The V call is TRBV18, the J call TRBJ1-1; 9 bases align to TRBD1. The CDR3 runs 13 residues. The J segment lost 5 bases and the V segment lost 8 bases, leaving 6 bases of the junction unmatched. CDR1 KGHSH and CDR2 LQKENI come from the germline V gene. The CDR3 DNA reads TGTGCCAGCGCAGGACAGGGGAGAACTGAAGCTTTCTTT. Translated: CASAGQGRTEAFF. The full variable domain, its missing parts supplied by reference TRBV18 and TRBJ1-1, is NAGVMQNPRHLVRRRGQEARLRCSPMKGHSHVYWYRQLPEEGLKFMVYLQKENIIDESGMPKERFSAEFPKEGPSILRIQQVVRGDSAAYFCASAGQGRTEAFFGQGTRLTVV.